This T cell receptor (beta chain) stems from a study of metastatic and nonmetastatic thyroid tumors. This clone was seen more than once but under ten times. V lost 8 bases and J lost 5, with 13 bases in between. Germline V gives CDR1 MDHEN, CDR2 SYDVKM. The CDR3 is 12 amino acids. Nobody among the patients had been given any treatment before thyroid surgery. TCRdb redid the clone calls on the PCR reads using MiXCR. Here the sample spans some 30,000 clones, 20% being singletons. The clonotype comes from a female donor with papillary thyroid cancer or a benign thyroid nodule (not recorded which). Some clones in this sample may be carry-over from other donors' samples. Sequences were obtained from blood. The chain combines TRBV28 with TRBJ2-7, with TRBD2 as a possible D gene (6 bases). Here the CDR3 DNA reads TGTGCCAGCCAGGGAGGACTTAACGAGCAGTACTTC. The encoded protein is CASQGGLNEQYF.